Below are 8 T cell receptor beta chains sequenced from a single sample in a study of CD8 T cells in ankylosing spondylitis (dated by TCRdb to the late 2010s). Library prep was done by 5' RACE. TCRdb records Illumina HiSeq 2500 as the sequencer. TCRdb's own reprocessing of the public reads used fastp at Q25 and MiXCR and kept productive beta chains. A single entry per CDR3 protein holds the most common genes and DNA from its merged rows. The sample table lists about 310,000 distinct CDR3 sequences, less than 25% of them with a count of one. The ten biggest clones cover approximately 3.7% of the sample. Sequenced: blood, either unsorted or a sorted T cell fraction (not recorded which). The receptors were sampled from a female donor with ankylosing spondylitis or in good health (not recorded which).

This clonotype has a handful of counts. The J gene is TRBJ1-1, the V gene TRBV29-1, with 8 bases identical to TRBD1. CDR1 and CDR2 (germline): SQVTM, ANQGSEA. The CDR3 is made up of 14 amino acids. V trimming: 5 bases; J trimming: 4 bases; junction bases outside the gene matches: 9. The CDR3 coding sequence is TGCAGCGTTCACCGGACAGGGCGTTCCACTGAAGCTTTCTTT. Translation: CSVHRTGRSTEAFF.

This clonotype was seen ten or more times. The chain combines TRBV7-8 with TRBJ2-1, with D possibly called TRBD1 or TRBD2 (6 bases each). Trimming shortened V by 7 bases and J by 2 bases, and 18 bases separated the two germline ends. The germline V gene has CDR1 SGHVS and CDR2 FQNEAQ. The CDR3 sequence is 16 residues long. For the CDR3, the DNA is TGTGCCAGCACCTTCGGGGGCCGGACTGCCTACAATGAGCAGTTCTTC. It specifies CASTFGGRTAYNEQFF.

This clonotype was detected many times. This rearrangement joins TRBV20-1 to TRBJ1-1; D remains unclear. CDR1 and CDR2 (germline): DFQATT, SNEGSKA (reference sequence). The CDR3 has 13 amino acids. The V gene lost 1 base and the J gene lost 1 base, with 7 bases spanning the gap. This CDR3 reads CSARVSENTEAFF. The CDR3 coding sequence is TGCAGTGCTAGAGTGTCAGAGAACACTGAAGCTTTCTTT.

This rearrangement joins TRBV28 to TRBJ1-2; 8 bases fit TRBD1. The CDR3 totals 14 residues. Germline V lookup: CDR1 MDHEN, CDR2 SYDVKM. With V trimmed by 1 base and J by 6 bases, 4 bases remained unmatched. CDR3 sequence: CASSLLAGGDGYTF. Here the CDR3 DNA reads TGTGCCAGCAGTTTATTAGCAGGGGGCGATGGCTACACCTTC.

J is TRBJ2-1 and V is TRBV10-3; D is uncertain. Trimming took 3 bases from V and 2 from J, leaving 11 bases between them. The CDR3 is 15 amino acids. Germline values: CDR1 ENHRY, CDR2 SYGVKD. The CDR3 DNA reads as TGTGCCATCAGTGATAGCTACCGACCCTACAATGAGCAGTTCTTC. Translated: CAISDSYRPYNEQFF.

The table lists this clonotype with a few counts. The CDR3 spells CASSEDTAGYTF. In nucleotides, the CDR3 is TGTGCCAGCAGTGAAGATACGGCAGGCTACACCTTC. The V and J genes are TRBV2 and TRBJ1-2; D unclear. V was trimmed by 1 base and J by 8 bases, leaving 8 bases between them. The V gene's germline CDR1 is SNHLY and CDR2 FYNNEI. The CDR3 is 12 amino acids.

This clonotype showed up just a few times. This rearrangement joins TRBV9 to TRBJ1-2; D is possibly TRBD1 (6 bases). The CDR3 loop spans 14 amino acids. Between the trimmed V and J ends, which lost 3 bases and 4 bases, there was a span of 13 bases. Germline CDR1 reads SGDLS; CDR2 reads YYNGEE. The CDR3 coding sequence is TGTGCCAGCAGCGGAGGGGGACTGGCCTATGGCTACACCTTC. This encodes CASSGGGLAYGYTF.

This clonotype showed up just a few times. V is TRBV11-3 and J is TRBJ1-2; 11 bases are shared with TRBD1. The CDR3 extends over 13 amino acids. V shed 5 bases, J shed 8 bases, and the junction held 4 bases outside the gene matches. CDR1 and CDR2 (germline): SGHNT, YENEEA. In DNA, the CDR3 is TGTGCCAGCAGCGGGGACAGGGGGTACGGCTACACCTTC. It translates to CASSGDRGYGYTF. The variable domain in full, with the rest retrieved from reference TRBV11-3 and TRBJ1-2, is EAGVVQSPRYKIIEKKQPVAFWCNPISGHNTLYWYLQNLGQGPELLIRYENEEAVDDSQLPKDRFSAERLKGVDSTLKIQPAELGDSAVYLCASSGDRGYGYTFGSGTRLTVV.